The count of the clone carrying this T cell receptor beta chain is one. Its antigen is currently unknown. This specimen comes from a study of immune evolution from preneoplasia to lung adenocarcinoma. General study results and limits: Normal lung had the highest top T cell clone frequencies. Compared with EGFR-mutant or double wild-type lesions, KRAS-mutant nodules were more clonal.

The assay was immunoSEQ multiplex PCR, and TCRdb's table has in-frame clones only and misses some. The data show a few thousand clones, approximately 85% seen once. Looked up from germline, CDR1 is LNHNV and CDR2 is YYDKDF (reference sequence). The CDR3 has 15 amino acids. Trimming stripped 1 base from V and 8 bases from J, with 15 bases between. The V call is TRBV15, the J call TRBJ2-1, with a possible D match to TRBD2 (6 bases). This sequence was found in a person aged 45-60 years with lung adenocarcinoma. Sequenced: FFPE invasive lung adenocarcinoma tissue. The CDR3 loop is CATSRGGAGSYEQFF. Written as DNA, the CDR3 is TGTGCCACCAGCAGAGGTGGAGCGGGTTCGTATGAGCAGTTCTTC.